Sequencing of this T cell receptor (beta chain) was carried out in a study of Ad26.COV2.S vaccination and SARS-CoV-2 variants. Study at large: The authors gave Ad26.COV2.S intramuscularly, either once or twice 56 days apart.

Treatment reported: around 19 received Ad26.COV2.S at low or high dose, single or two shots; 5 received placebo; per-sample allocation not given. Collection of the samples took place on day 63 after the first injection of vaccine or placebo. Vaccination employed an Ad26 vector expressing the Wuhan-strain SARS-CoV-2 spike. Overall study results and limits: Spike-specific TCR breadth ran higher among vaccine recipients than placebo recipients.

The protocol was immunoSEQ multiplex PCR, while the TCRdb copy is restricted to in-frame clones and leaves out a portion. This table has around 450,000 clones, 89% appearing once. In this sample, this clone turned up a few times. Its antigen is undetermined. Sample: peripheral blood, taken in a trial of Ad26.COV2.S vaccine versus placebo. The TCR sequence derives from a person between 18 and 65 years old who received the Ad26.COV2.S COVID-19 vaccine or a placebo.

The CDR3 here is CASSNSGSQPQHF. CDR3 DNA sequence: TGTGCCAGCTCAAATTCGGGAAGTCAGCCCCAGCATTTT. The V call is TRBV18, the J call TRBJ1-5; no reliable D call. The CDR3 spans 13 residues. Germline V gives CDR1 KGHSH, CDR2 LQKENI. Trimming removed 5 bases at V and 6 bases at J, with 11 bases between.